Each of the 30 T cell receptor beta chains below was sequenced from the same sample in a study of HIV-infected patients and healthy controls. Roughly three months, about 14 weeks, into antiretroviral therapy, follow-up blood was collected. All unsorted peripheral T cells were captured because whole blood was used without fractionation. About 550 ng RNA was reverse transcribed with alpha and beta constant-region primers. Each of the alpha and beta chains got its own library through chain-specific third strand synthesis with indices. TCRdb reprocessed the 5' RACE reads with MiXCR, giving one entry per CDR3 protein. The top ten hold 40% to 50% of the sample, which has several thousand distinct CDR3 sequences, approximately 8% seen once. The sequences come from blood, collected during antiretroviral therapy. These receptors came from an adult with HIV infection.

By frequency in the sample, this clonotype is large. The chain joins TRBV4-3 to TRBJ2-7; either TRBD1 or TRBD2 may supply D (6 bases each). The CDR3 sequence is 16 residues long. Germline V gives CDR1 LGHNA, CDR2 YSLEER. With 4 bases removed from V and 4 bases from J, the gap between germline ends came to 20 bases. CDR3 region: CASSPATGGGGYEQYF. The CDR3, as DNA: TGCGCCAGCAGCCCTGCGACCGGGGGCGGTGGGTACGAGCAGTACTTC.

This clonotype was picked up a small number of times. The chain links TRBV9 to TRBJ1-1; maybe TRBD1 (5 bases). Germline V lookup: CDR1 SGDLS, CDR2 YYNGEE. The CDR3 has 17 residues. V lost 4 bases and J 0 bases, leaving 19 bases between the germline ends. CDR3 DNA: TGTGCCAGCAGCCCCTTCCCTGGGGGGGGGTTGAACACTGAAGCTTTCTTT. As protein: CASSPFPGGGLNTEAFF.

This clonotype showed up many times. The rearrangement links TRBV19 to TRBJ2-7; D not certain. CDR1 and CDR2 (germline): LNHDA, SQIVND (reference sequence). The CDR3 totals 9 residues. V gave up 7 bases and J gave up 11 bases, with 9 bases separating them. CDR3 amino acids: CASTHEEYF. The CDR3 DNA sequence: TGTGCCAGTACTCATGAGGAGTACTTC.

By sample share, this clonotype is medium-sized. The chain employs TRBV6-6 and TRBJ2-1; D is undetermined. V lost 5 bases to trimming and J lost 12 bases, with 14 bases between them. This CDR3 comprises 12 residues. CDR1 and CDR2 (germline): MNHNY, SVGAGI (reference sequence). The CDR3 sequence: CASSPWSPWQFF. In DNA, the CDR3 is TGTGCCAGCAGTCCCTGGAGCCCGTGGCAGTTCTTC.

Sample share makes this clonotype medium-sized. The chain uses TRBV6-6 and TRBJ2-3; 11 nucleotides match TRBD2. The CDR3 covers 15 residues. Germline V gives CDR1 MNHNY, CDR2 SVGAGI (reference sequence). V was clipped by 8 bases and J by 4 bases; unmatched bases: 8. The CDR3: CASGHPSGGSDTQYF. The CDR3 region has the DNA TGTGCCAGCGGACACCCTAGCGGGGGGTCAGATACGCAGTATTTT.

By share of the sample, this clonotype is medium-sized. The chain is built from TRBV11-1 and TRBJ2-1; TRBD2 aligns across 7 bases. The J segment lost 6 bases and the V segment lost 7 bases, leaving 12 bases of the junction unmatched. The CDR3 consists of 15 residues. Germline V gives CDR1 SGHAT, CDR2 FQDESV (reference sequence). Written as DNA, the CDR3 is TGTGCCAGCACCCCCAGCAGGACTAGTGCCAATGAGCAGTTCTTC. Protein: CASTPSRTSANEQFF.

This clonotype occurred many times. This chain connects TRBV12-3 or TRBV12-4 to TRBJ2-3, with TRBD1 matching 7 bases. The CDR3 extends over 14 amino acids. The J segment lost 6 bases and the V segment lost 5 bases, leaving 8 bases of the junction unmatched. The CDR3 here is CASSGTASGDTQYF. DNA for the CDR3: TGTGCCAGCAGTGGGACAGCGTCTGGGGATACGCAGTATTTT.

This clonotype is deemed medium-sized. CDR3 sequence: CASSLFSSGGGETQYF. The CDR3, as DNA: TGTGCCAGCAGCTTATTCTCCTCGGGGGGAGGAGAGACCCAGTACTTC. The J gene is TRBJ2-5, the V gene TRBV7-2, with 7 bases aligning to TRBD2. CDR1 is SGHTA and CDR2 is FQGNSA in the germline V gene. The CDR3 spans 16 residues. The ends lost 2 bases at V and 4 bases at J; junction bases unmatched: 10.

Within the sample, this clonotype is medium-sized. The chain couples TRBV7-9 to TRBJ2-3, with 7 bases fitting TRBD2. The CDR3 runs to 15 residues. V lost 5 bases, J lost 4 bases, and 9 bases stayed unmatched. Germline CDR1 SEHNR, CDR2 FQNEAQ (reference sequence). The CDR3: CASSPGLSGADTQYF. CDR3 nucleotide sequence: TGTGCCAGCAGCCCGGGACTATCAGGTGCAGATACGCAGTATTTT.

This clonotype turned up a few times. The CDR3 is CASSGEGNQPQHF. The CDR3 bases are TGTGCCAGCAGTGGGGAAGGCAATCAGCCCCAGCATTTT. This chain links TRBV2 with TRBJ1-5; D is uncertain. Germline V lookup: CDR1 SNHLY, CDR2 FYNNEI. There are 13 residues in the CDR3. V was clipped by 4 bases and J by 2 bases, with 6 bases between them.

This clonotype was seen repeatedly, ten times or more. J is TRBJ2-1 and V is TRBV18; D is possibly TRBD2 (5 bases). The CDR3 is 14 residues long. CDR1 is KGHSH and CDR2 is LQKENI in the germline V gene. V shed 0 bases and J shed 10 bases, with 13 bases lying between them. The CDR3 loop reads CASSPPTGSQEQFF. CDR3 in DNA: TGTGCCAGCTCACCACCGACGGGGTCTCAAGAGCAGTTCTTC.

The chain carries TRBV7-9 and TRBJ1-3; D remains ambiguous. Germline V gene data show CDR1 as SEHNR and CDR2 as FQNEAQ (reference sequence). This CDR3 has 12 residues. CDR3 loop: CALRQLGNTIYF. CDR3 sequence (DNA): TGTGCTCTTAGGCAGCTAGGAAACACCATATATTTT.

This clonotype was seen a few times. This rearrangement joins TRBV5-4 to TRBJ2-7; 8 positions match TRBD2. The V gene end was trimmed by 0 bases and the J gene end by 2 bases; junction bases not matched to a gene: 4. Per the germline V gene, CDR1 is SGHNT and CDR2 is YYREEE (reference sequence). CDR3 length: 15 amino acids. The CDR3 coding sequence is TGTGCCAGCAGCTTGGGAGGCGGGGGGACCTACGAGCAGTACTTC. Its protein is CASSLGGGGTYEQYF.

This clonotype is termed medium-sized. This chain joins TRBV9 and TRBJ2-7; D is perhaps TRBD2 (6 bases). Germline CDR1 reads SGDLS; CDR2 reads YYNGEE. Trimming removed 4 bases from V and 3 bases from J, with 14 bases in between. The length of the CDR3 is 14 residues. The chain's CDR3 is CASSLDGGVYEQYF. CDR3 sequence (DNA): TGTGCCAGCAGCCTCGACGGAGGGGTCTACGAGCAGTACTTC.

Relative to its sample, this clonotype is medium-sized (0.01 to 0.1%). The chain couples TRBV6-2 or TRBV6-3 to TRBJ1-2; 8 nucleotides line up with TRBD1. From germline, CDR1 is MNHEY and CDR2 SVGEGT. CDR3 length: 14 residues. After removal of 6 bases from V and 4 bases from J, the junction contained 7 bases not matched to a gene. CDR3 loop: CASSGGDRIYGYTF. The CDR3 DNA reads as TGTGCCAGCAGCGGTGGGGACAGGATCTATGGCTACACCTTC.

This clonotype is medium-sized in the sample. The V and J genes are TRBV4-3 and TRBJ2-1; perhaps TRBD1 as D (5 bases). The CDR3 loop spans 15 amino acids. Germline-derived CDR1 and CDR2 are LGHNA and YSLEER. Trimming took off 3 bases at V and 6 bases at J, with 15 bases between the two ends. CDR3 sequence (DNA): TGCGCCAGCAGCCAGGACACGCAAAGATTCAATGAGCAGTTCTTC. Its translation: CASSQDTQRFNEQFF.

Within the sample, this clonotype is large. The rearrangement joins TRBV7-8 to TRBJ2-7; 9 nucleotides align to TRBD2. This CDR3 is built from 15 residues. Germline CDR1 is SGHVS and CDR2 is FQNEAQ. J gave up 1 base and V 2 bases, and 3 bases lay outside the gene matches. CDR3 DNA sequence: TGTGCCAGCAGCTTATGGAGCGGGGGGTCCTACGAGCAGTACTTC. Amino acid sequence: CASSLWSGGSYEQYF.

The rearrangement links TRBV6-5 to TRBJ2-4; 11 bases fit TRBD1. CDR1 and CDR2 from the germline V gene are MNHEY and SVGAGI. The CDR3 contains 14 residues. V lost 2 bases and J lost 6; bases outside the gene matches: 0. The CDR3 protein is CASSYGTGGNIQYF. The CDR3 region has the DNA TGTGCCAGCAGTTACGGGACAGGGGGAAACATTCAGTACTTC.

This clonotype has only a few counts. V gene TRBV19 combines with J gene TRBJ1-5; D unresolved. The CDR3 runs to 13 residues. V gave up 2 bases and J gave up 4 bases, with 6 bases separating them. Germline CDR1 and CDR2: LNHDA and SQIVND (reference sequence). For the CDR3, the DNA is TGTGCCAGTAGTATACAGGCGAATCAGCCCCAGCATTTT. Its protein product is CASSIQANQPQHF. Looking up the rest from reference TRBV19 and TRBJ1-5 gives the full variable domain: DGGITQSPKYLFRKEGQNVTLSCEQNLNHDAMYWYRQDPGQGLRLIYYSQIVNDFQKGDIAEGYSVSREKKESFPLTVTSAQKNPTAFYLCASSIQANQPQHFGDGTRLSIL.

This clonotype was detected ten times or more. V usage is TRBV6-2 or TRBV6-3 and J usage is TRBJ1-1; D gene ambiguous. The length of the CDR3 is 13 residues. Trimming left V 4 bases short and J 12 bases short, with 18 bases between. The germline V gene encodes CDR1 MNHEY and CDR2 SVGEGT. CDR3 sequence: CASSLKGRALTFF. The CDR3 DNA is TGTGCCAGCAGTTTAAAGGGAAGAGCTCTAACTTTCTTT.

This clonotype has at least ten counts. V usage is TRBV6-6 and J usage is TRBJ1-2, with 11 bases fitting TRBD1. Unmatched junction bases numbered 8, after V lost 6 bases and J lost 8 bases. The CDR3 extends over 14 amino acids. The germline V gene encodes CDR1 MNHNY and CDR2 SVGAGI (reference sequence). CDR3 nucleotides: TGTGCCAGCAGCCCTGGACAGGGGGCCGACGGCTACACCTTC. It is translated as CASSPGQGADGYTF.

This clonotype was seen a handful of times. The chain joins TRBV3-1 to TRBJ1-1, with unresolved D. Germline CDR1 LGHDT, CDR2 YNNKEL (reference sequence). V was cut by 4 bases and J by 0 bases, with 6 bases left in between. The CDR3 covers 13 residues. This CDR3 reads CASSRLMNTEAFF. The DNA for the CDR3 is TGTGCCAGCAGCCGGCTCATGAACACTGAAGCTTTCTTT.

Ten or more counts support this clonotype. V and J are TRBV28 and TRBJ2-4, with D maybe TRBD1 (5 bases). The V end was cut by 3 bases, the J end by 2 bases, with 23 bases between. The CDR3 covers 19 residues. CDR1 and CDR2 (germline): MDHEN, SYDVKM. DNA of the CDR3: TGTGCCAGCAGTTTCCCGTCTGCAGGGAACTCTGGGCCCAAAAACATTCAGTACTTC. It codes for CASSFPSAGNSGPKNIQYF.

This clonotype was detected many times. This rearrangement joins TRBV7-3 to TRBJ1-1; D unresolved. Germline CDR1 SGHTA, CDR2 FQGTGA. The length of the CDR3 is 13 residues. The V and J ends lost 4 bases and 5 bases respectively, with 11 bases between them. The CDR3 protein is CASSSSPWTEAFF. In nucleotides, the CDR3 is TGTGCCAGCAGCTCCAGCCCTTGGACTGAAGCTTTCTTT.

This clonotype was picked up many times. V usage is TRBV6-5 and J usage is TRBJ2-2; weak D call: TRBD1 (6 bases). V was clipped by 5 bases and J by 1 base, with 14 bases between them. CDR1 is MNHEY, CDR2 SVGAGI, per germline. The CDR3 has 16 residues. The CDR3, as DNA: TGTGCCAGCAGTCCCTTAAGGGGGTGGAACACCGGGGAGCTGTTTTTT. Protein sequence: CASSPLRGWNTGELFF.

This clonotype was counted a few times. The gene calls are TRBV27 and TRBJ2-2; 9 bases fit TRBD1. Losses at the gene ends were 5 bases for V and 1 base for J; bases not matched to a gene: 5. From germline, CDR1 is MNHEY and CDR2 SMNVEV (reference sequence). The CDR3 is 16 amino acids. CDR3 in DNA: TGTGCCAGCAGTCCTACAGGGGGCAGGAACACCGGGGAGCTGTTTTTT. Translation: CASSPTGGRNTGELFF.

By frequency in the sample, this clonotype is medium-sized. The gene calls are TRBV5-6 and TRBJ2-3; no definite D call. CDR3 length: 13 amino acids. In germline, CDR1 is SGHDT, CDR2 YYEEEE. The ends were cut back, 1 base at V and 14 bases at J, with 17 bases in the middle. The CDR3 nucleotides are TGTGCCAGCAGCTTGTGGAGCGACCTTTCTGCGTATTTT. Protein sequence: CASSLWSDLSAYF.

This clonotype is labeled medium-sized. The chain combines TRBV9 with TRBJ1-5; 7 nucleotides agree with TRBD1. Trimming removed 5 bases from V and 0 bases from J; junction bases left unmatched: 5. Germline lookup yields CDR1 SGDLS and CDR2 YYNGEE. This CDR3 has 15 amino acids. The DNA for the CDR3 is TGTGCCAGCAGTGCCCAGGGGGGTAGCAATCAGCCCCAGCATTTT. It is translated as CASSAQGGSNQPQHF. Using reference TRBV9 and TRBJ1-5 for the parts outside the CDR3, the full variable domain is DSGVTQTPKHLITATGQRVTLRCSPRSGDLSVYWYQQSLDQGLQFLIQYYNGEERAKGNILERFSAQQFPDLHSELNLSSLELGDSALYFCASSAQGGSNQPQHFGDGTRLSIL.

The chain links TRBV5-6 to TRBJ2-5, with D possibly matching TRBD1 (6 bases). Germline V CDR1 and CDR2: SGHDT, YYEEEE. CDR3 length: 17 residues. V shed 4 bases and J shed 1 base, with 20 bases lying between them. The DNA for the CDR3 is TGTGCCAGCAGCCCTTTCACTGGGGGCCCTACCCAAGAGACCCAGTACTTC. Translated: CASSPFTGGPTQETQYF. Variable domain in full (rest from reference TRBV5-6 and TRBJ2-5): DAGVTQSPTHLIKTRGQQVTLRCSPKSGHDTVSWYQQALGQGPQFIFQYYEEEERQRGNFPDRFSGHQFPNYSSELNVNALLLGDSALYLCASSPFTGGPTQETQYFGPGTRLLVL.

This clonotype was counted at least ten times. The J gene is TRBJ2-3, the V gene TRBV28; TRBD1 matches 7 bases. CDR1 MDHEN and CDR2 SYDVKM come from the germline V gene. With V trimmed by 6 bases and J by 0 bases, 6 bases remained unmatched. The CDR3 is 15 amino acids. Written as DNA, the CDR3 is TGTGCCAGCAGCTCCCACAGGGGAAGCACAGATACGCAGTATTTT. Translation: CASSSHRGSTDTQYF.